The entry below gives a single TCR beta chain sequence along with its context. This sample is drawn from a study of blood T cell repertoires in COVID-19. The overall study: Samples came from the United States, Italy and Spain, spanning acute and convalescent COVID-19. PBMCs, B-cell-depleted T cells, or T cells were the source of the cDNA or gDNA that made up the material.

Per the original data handling: Amplification of reference gene primers was used by the study to estimate nucleated cell counts. Profiling relied on immunoSEQ multiplex PCR, and the TCRdb table lists in-frame clones only, not all of them. That table furnishes V, J and clone size, whereas the DNA furnished D and trimming. The repertoire holds about 200,000 clones, 86% seen once, with approximately 0.75% in the top ten. The germline V and J ends were trimmed by 4 bases and 3 bases, with 5 bases remaining between them. Germline V gene data show CDR1 as SGHRS and CDR2 as YFSETQ. The CDR3 runs 11 residues.

The sample taken for sequencing was peripheral blood. This receptor was identified in a woman in her sixties or seventies with acute or convalescent COVID-19. The rearrangement links TRBV5-1 to TRBJ2-7, with D uncertain. The CDR3 is CASSINYEQYF. CDR3 bases: TGCGCCAGCAGCATCAACTACGAGCAGTACTTC. The complete variable domain, with remaining parts taken from reference TRBV5-1 and TRBJ2-7, reads KAGVTQTPRYLIKTRGQQVTLSCSPISGHRSVSWYQQTPGQGLQFLFEYFSETQRNKGNFPGRFSGRQFSNSRSEMNVSTLELGDSALYLCASSINYEQYFGPGTRLTVT.